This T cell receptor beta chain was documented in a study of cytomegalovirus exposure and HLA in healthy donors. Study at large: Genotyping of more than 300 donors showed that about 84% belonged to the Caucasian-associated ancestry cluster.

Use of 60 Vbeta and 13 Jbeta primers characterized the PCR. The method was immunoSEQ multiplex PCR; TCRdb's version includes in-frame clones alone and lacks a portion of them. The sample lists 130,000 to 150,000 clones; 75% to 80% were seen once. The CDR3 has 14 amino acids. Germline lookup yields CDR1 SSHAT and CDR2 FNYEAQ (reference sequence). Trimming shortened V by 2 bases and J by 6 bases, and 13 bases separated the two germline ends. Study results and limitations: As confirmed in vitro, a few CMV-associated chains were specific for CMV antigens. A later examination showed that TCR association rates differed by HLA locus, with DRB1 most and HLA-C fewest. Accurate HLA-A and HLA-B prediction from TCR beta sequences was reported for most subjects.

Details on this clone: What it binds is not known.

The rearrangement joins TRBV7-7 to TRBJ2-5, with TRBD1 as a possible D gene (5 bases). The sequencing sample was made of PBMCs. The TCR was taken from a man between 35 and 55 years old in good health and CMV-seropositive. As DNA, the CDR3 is TGTGCCAGCAGCTTATCCCAGGGCCAGAAGACCCAGTACTTC. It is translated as CASSLSQGQKTQYF.